Included here is one TCR beta chain sequence, with context. The data derive from a study of blood T cell repertoires in COVID-19. Across the study: The United States, Italy and Spain provided the acute and convalescent COVID-19 samples. Sources were T cells, B-cell-depleted T cells, or PBMCs; the material itself was cDNA or gDNA.

The CDR3 loop spans 13 amino acids. Methods used by the authors: It was from reference gene primer amplification that nucleated cell counts were estimated. The assay was immunoSEQ multiplex PCR, and TCRdb's table has in-frame clones only and misses some. The V and J calls and clone size come from that table; D and trimming were worked out from the DNA. The sample records about 180,000 clones, around 83% being singletons. The V call is TRBV7-5, the J call TRBJ1-3; the table gives TRBD1 as D, unverified against the DNA. TRBV7-5 is a recognized pseudogene. This receptor was obtained from a woman in her thirties with active or convalescent COVID-19. The material sequenced was peripheral blood. CDR3 nucleotide sequence: TGTGCCAGGTGGCATCTCTCTGGAAACACCATATATTTT. Residues: CARWHLSGNTIYF.